The rows below give T cell receptor beta chains drawn from one sample of a study of blood T cell repertoires in COVID-19. The assay was immunoSEQ multiplex PCR, and TCRdb's table has in-frame clones only and misses some. In the table there are around 25,000 clones, 80% to 90% of which are singletons. The sequencing input was peripheral blood. The receptors shown here come from a human donor in a cohort sampled during active COVID-19. The CDR3 runs from the conserved cysteine through the conserved F or W. The order of the fields is clone size, D gene, V gene, J gene, CDR3 DNA, CDR3 protein. A D gene is named only where the DNA matches it firmly. A clone size is listed for some rows: how often the clone was seen (once, few, many), or a class if it is expanded.

.,TRBD2,TRBV27,TRBJ2-7,TGTGCCAGCAGTTTATACTTTAGCGGGAGCTCCTACGAGCAGTACTTC,CASSLYFSGSSYEQYF
.,.,TRBV7-9,TRBJ1-1,TGTGCCAGCAGCCTTTTAGATTGGGAAGCTTTCTTT,CASSLLDWEAFF
.,.,TRBV30,TRBJ2-5,TGTGCCTGGATCTCGGGGATTGGGCTAGGAGAGACCCAGTACTTC,CAWISGIGLGETQYF
.,TRBD1,TRBV7-9,TRBJ1-6,TGTGCCAGCAGCATGGGACAGGGAAACAATTCACCCCTCCACTTT,CASSMGQGNNSPLHF
.,.,TRBV3-1/TRBV3-2,TRBJ1-2,TGTGCCAGCAGCCAAGATTCGGCCTACTACGGCTACACCTTC,CASSQDSAYYGYTF
.,.,TRBV7-6,TRBJ2-3,TGTGCCAGCAGCTCCCTGTCGAGCCGAGATACGCAGTATTTT,CASSSLSSRDTQYF
.,.,TRBV21-1,TRBJ2-7,TGTGCCAGCAGCAAAAGCTTGCCAGGGGACCACGAGCAGTACTTC,CASSKSLPGDHEQYF
.,TRBD1,TRBV29-1,TRBJ2-3,TGCAGCGTTTATTTCAGGGGGAGCACAGATACGCAGTATTTT,CSVYFRGSTDTQYF
.,TRBD1,TRBV2,TRBJ2-7,TGTGCCGGAATGGACAGGGACACCTACGAGCAGTACTTC,CAGMDRDTYEQYF
once,TRBD1,TRBV28,TRBJ2-7,TGTGCCAGCAGAAGGGGGACAGGGCCCTACGAGCAGTACTTC,CASRRGTGPYEQYF
few,.,TRBV7-9,TRBJ1-2,TGTGCCAGCAGCTTAGGGGAGTCTAACTATGGCTACACCTTC,CASSLGESNYGYTF
.,.,TRBV27,TRBJ2-7,TGTGCCAGCAGTCCAGGGGTCCCCTACGAGCAGTACTTC,CASSPGVPYEQYF
.,.,TRBV9,TRBJ2-1,TGTGCCAGCAGCCCCGGGGACTTAGAAAATGAGCAGTTCTTC,CASSPGDLENEQFF